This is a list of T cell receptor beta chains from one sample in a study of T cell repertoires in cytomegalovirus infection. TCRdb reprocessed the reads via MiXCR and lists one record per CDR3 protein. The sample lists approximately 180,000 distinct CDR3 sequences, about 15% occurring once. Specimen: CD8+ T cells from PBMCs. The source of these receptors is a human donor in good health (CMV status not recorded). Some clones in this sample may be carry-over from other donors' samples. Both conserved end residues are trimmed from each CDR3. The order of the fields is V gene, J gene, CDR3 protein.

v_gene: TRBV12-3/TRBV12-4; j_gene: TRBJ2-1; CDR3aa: ASSFGTPAGGEQF
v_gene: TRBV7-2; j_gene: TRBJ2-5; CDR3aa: ASSSRGVEGETQY
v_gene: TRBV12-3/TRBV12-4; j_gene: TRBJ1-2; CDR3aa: ASSADRDRPTYGYT
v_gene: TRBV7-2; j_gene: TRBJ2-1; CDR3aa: ASSVTGPYNEQF
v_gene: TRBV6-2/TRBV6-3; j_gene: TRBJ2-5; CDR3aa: ASSYYFQETQY
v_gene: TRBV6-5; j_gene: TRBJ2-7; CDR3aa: ASSYSTGLNEQY
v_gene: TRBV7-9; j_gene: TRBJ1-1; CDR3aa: ASSLRTDEAF
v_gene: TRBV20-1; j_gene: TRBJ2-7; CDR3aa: SARVGSGTEPYEQY
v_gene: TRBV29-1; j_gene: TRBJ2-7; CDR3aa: SVSSDRSSYEQY
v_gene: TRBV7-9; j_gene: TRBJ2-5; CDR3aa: ASRGDGRETQY
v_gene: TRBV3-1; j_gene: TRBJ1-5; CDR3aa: ASSLGQGASQPQH
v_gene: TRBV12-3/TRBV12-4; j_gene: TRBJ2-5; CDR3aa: ASSSILTSEETQY
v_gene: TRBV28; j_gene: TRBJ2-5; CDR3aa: ASSFVSRTVKRETQY
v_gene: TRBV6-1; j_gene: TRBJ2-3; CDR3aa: ASSRQLEATDTQY
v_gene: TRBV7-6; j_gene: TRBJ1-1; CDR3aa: ASSFPDRGTEAF
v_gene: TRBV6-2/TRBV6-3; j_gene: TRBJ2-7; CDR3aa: ASSRAGGIDEQY
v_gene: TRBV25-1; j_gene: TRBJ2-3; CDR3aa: ASSSSFTDTQY
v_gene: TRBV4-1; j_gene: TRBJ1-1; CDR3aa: ASSQVLQRGAF
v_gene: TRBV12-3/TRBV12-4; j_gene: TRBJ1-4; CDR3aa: ASSNKQGMGEKLF
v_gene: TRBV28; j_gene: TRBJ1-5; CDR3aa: ASSSPYSSNQPQH
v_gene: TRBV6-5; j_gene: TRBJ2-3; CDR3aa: ASSLTGGSQDTQY
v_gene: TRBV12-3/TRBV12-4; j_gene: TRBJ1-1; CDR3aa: ASSPSRGPNTEAF
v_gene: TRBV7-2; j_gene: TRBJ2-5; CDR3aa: ASSVRGQETQY
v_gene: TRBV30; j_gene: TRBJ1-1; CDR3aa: AWRVGTEAF
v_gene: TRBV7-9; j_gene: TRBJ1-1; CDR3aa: ASSGGPGTPNTEAF
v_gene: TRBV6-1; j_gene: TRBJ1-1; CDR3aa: ASRGPGGEITEAF
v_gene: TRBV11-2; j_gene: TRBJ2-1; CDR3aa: ASSLVASGARYNEQF
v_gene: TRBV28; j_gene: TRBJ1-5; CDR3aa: ASSLRTAATLNQPQH
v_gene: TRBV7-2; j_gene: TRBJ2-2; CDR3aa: ASGIPSYRPNTGELF
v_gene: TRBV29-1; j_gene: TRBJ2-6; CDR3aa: SVEDSPANVLT
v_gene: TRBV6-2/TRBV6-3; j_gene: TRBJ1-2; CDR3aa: ASSYQRPGTSGYT
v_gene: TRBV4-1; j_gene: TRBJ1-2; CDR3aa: ASSQALADVGVRGYT
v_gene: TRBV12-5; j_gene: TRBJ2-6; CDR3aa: ASGLVLGHYTVANVLT
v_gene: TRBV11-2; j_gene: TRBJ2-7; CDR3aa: ASSLDLGRRVTGEQY
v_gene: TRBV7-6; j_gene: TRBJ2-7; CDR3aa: ASSLGEPYEQY
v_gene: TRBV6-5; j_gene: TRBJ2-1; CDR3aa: ASRPQGSYNEQF
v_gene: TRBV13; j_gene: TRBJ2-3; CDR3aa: ASSVPGYTDTQY
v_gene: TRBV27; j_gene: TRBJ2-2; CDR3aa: ASRIGQPTGELF
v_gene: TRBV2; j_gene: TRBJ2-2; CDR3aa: ASNWNSGGAVDTGELF
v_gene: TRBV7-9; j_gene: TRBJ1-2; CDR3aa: ASSGRIQDGYT
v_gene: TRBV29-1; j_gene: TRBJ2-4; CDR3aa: SVWGRVAAKNIQY
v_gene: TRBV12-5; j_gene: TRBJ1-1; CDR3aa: ASGLGIGEAF
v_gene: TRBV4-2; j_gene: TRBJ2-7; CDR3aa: ASSQDPSGGAYEQY
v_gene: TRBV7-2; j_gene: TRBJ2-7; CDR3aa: ASSLKSEQY
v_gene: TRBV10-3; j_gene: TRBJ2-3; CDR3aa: AISVRQETSTDTQY
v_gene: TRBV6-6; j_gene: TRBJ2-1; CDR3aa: ASTPYGASGGLNEQF
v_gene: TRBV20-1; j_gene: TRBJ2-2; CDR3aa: SARGPAGGTGELF
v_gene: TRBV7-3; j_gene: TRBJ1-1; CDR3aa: ASSYSPEAF
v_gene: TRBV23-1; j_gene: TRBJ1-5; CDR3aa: ASSPTGGLYSNQPQH
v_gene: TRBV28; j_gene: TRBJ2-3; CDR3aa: ASSLTGAEPSTDTQY
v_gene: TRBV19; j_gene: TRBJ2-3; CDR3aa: ASSIATAGEGDTQY
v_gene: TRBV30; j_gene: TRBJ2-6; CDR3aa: AWSVVRQNLFSGANVLT
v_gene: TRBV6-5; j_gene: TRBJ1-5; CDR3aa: ASSYGQGNQPQH
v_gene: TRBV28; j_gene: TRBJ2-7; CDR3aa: ASSYDRGGEQY
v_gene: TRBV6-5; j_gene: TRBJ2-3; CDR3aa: ASSYSVTSGGAADTQY
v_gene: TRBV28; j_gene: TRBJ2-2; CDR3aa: ASPPSRGYTGELF
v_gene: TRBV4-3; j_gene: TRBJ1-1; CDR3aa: ASSQDTGGALDTEAF
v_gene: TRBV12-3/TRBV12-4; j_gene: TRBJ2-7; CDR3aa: ASSLGPGVYEQY
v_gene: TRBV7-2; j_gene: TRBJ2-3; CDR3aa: ASSVSGGASDTQY